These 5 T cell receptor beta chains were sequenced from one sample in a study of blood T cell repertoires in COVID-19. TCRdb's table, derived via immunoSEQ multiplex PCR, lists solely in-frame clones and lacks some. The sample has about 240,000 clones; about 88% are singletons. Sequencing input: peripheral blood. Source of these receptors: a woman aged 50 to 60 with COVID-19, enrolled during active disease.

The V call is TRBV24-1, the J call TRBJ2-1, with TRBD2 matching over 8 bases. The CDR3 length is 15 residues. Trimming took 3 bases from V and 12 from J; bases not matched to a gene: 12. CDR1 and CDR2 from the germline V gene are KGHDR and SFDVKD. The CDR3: CATSDIVRGARAQFF. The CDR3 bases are TGTGCCACCAGTGATATTGTGCGGGGGGCACGGGCGCAGTTCTTC.

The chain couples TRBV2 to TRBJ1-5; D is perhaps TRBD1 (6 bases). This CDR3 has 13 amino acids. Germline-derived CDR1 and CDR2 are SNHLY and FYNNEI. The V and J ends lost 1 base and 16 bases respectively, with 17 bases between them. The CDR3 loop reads CASSEGYFETGHF. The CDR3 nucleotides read TGTGCCAGCAGTGAAGGATACTTCGAGACAGGACATTTT.

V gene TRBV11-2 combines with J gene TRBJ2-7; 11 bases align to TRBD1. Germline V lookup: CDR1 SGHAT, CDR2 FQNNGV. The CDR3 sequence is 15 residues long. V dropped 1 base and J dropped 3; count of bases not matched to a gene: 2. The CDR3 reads CASSLVGTGGYEQYF. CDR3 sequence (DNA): TGTGCCAGCAGCTTAGTGGGGACAGGGGGCTACGAGCAGTACTTC. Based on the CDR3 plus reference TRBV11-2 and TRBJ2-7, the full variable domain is EAGVAQSPRYKIIEKRQSVAFWCNPISGHATLYWYQQILGQGPKLLIQFQNNGVVDDSQLPKDRFSAERLKGVDSTLKIQPAKLEDSAVYLCASSLVGTGGYEQYFGPGTRLTVT.

The CDR3 is CASSDPRVEETQYF. CDR3 nucleotides: TGTGCCAGCAGTGATCCCAGGGTGGAGGAGACCCAGTACTTC. The chain has TRBV2 and TRBJ2-5; D might be TRBD1 (5 bases). Trimming pared 3 bases from V and 5 bases from J, leaving 13 bases between. The CDR3 covers 14 residues. Per the germline V gene, CDR1 is SNHLY and CDR2 is FYNNEI.

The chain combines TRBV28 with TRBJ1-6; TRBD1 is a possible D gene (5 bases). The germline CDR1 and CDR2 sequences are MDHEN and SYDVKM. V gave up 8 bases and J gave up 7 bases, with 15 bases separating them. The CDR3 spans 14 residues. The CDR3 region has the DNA TGTGCCAGCCTCAGGGCAGGGTACAATTCACCCCTCCACTTT. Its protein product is CASLRAGYNSPLHF.